This entry lists 10 T cell receptor beta chains sequenced from one sample in a study of control samples from healthy donors and cancer patients. The data were produced by immunoSEQ multiplex PCR, yet TCRdb's version contains in-frame clones alone and is incomplete. The data show about 120,000 clones, around 88% seen once. The specimen was blood. These receptors all come from a man aged 35 to 55 in good health.

The V gene is TRBV7-9, the J gene TRBJ2-1; 9 positions agree with TRBD2. This CDR3 contains 13 residues. CDR1 and CDR2 from the germline V gene are SEHNR and FQNEAQ (reference sequence). Losses at the gene ends were 5 bases for V and 5 bases for J; bases not matched to a gene: 1. CDR3 DNA: TGTGCCAGCAGCGGGACTAGCAACAATGAGCAGTTCTTC. Its protein product is CASSGTSNNEQFF. Drawing the rest from reference TRBV7-9 and TRBJ2-1, the complete variable domain is DTGVSQNPRHKITKRGQNVTFRCDPISEHNRLYWYRQTLGQGPEFLTYFQNEAQLEKSRLLSDRFSAERPKGSFSTLEIQRTEQGDSAMYLCASSGTSNNEQFFGPGTRLTVL.

This clone was recorded once. The chain links TRBV13 to TRBJ1-6, with TRBD1 identical over 8 bases. Unmatched junction bases numbered 8, after V lost 5 bases and J lost 5 bases. The CDR3 spans 16 residues. In germline, CDR1 is PRHDT, CDR2 FYEKMQ (reference sequence). Written as DNA, the CDR3 is TGTGCCAGCAGCCCTTGGACAGGGTATGATAATTCACCCCTCCACTTT. It is translated as CASSPWTGYDNSPLHF.

V and J are TRBV20-1 and TRBJ1-4; no firm D call. The germline gives CDR1 DFQATT, CDR2 SNEGSKA (reference sequence). V lost 3 bases to trimming and J lost 7 bases, with 9 bases between them. This CDR3 has 12 residues. The CDR3 sequence is CSASRNGEKLFF. CDR3 coding DNA: TGCAGTGCTAGTAGGAACGGTGAAAAACTGTTTTTT.

Notes on this clone: Distinct nucleotide sequences in the sample also encode this CDR3. The rearrangement uses TRBV7-3 and TRBJ2-3; D possibly corresponds to TRBD2 (7 bases). CDR1 SGHTA and CDR2 FQGTGA come from the germline V gene. The CDR3 covers 13 residues. V was shortened by 5 bases and J by 8 bases, with 14 bases between the two germline ends. The CDR3 protein is CASSAGAGGTQYF. CDR3 sequence (DNA): TGTGCCAGCAGCGCGGGGGCGGGTGGTACGCAGTATTTT.

Written as DNA, the CDR3 is TGCGCCAGCAGCTGGGACAGCTCTGGAAACACCATATATTTT. Protein: CASSWDSSGNTIYF. The rearrangement links TRBV5-1 to TRBJ1-3; 7 nucleotides agree with TRBD1. The junction had 0 bases not matched to a gene; V was cut back by 3 bases and J by 0 bases. The CDR3 is made up of 14 amino acids. Germline assignment: CDR1 SGHRS and CDR2 YFSETQ.

The chain is built from TRBV3-1 (or the pseudogene TRBV3-2) and TRBJ2-3, with no clear D. The CDR3 totals 14 residues. V lost 1 base and J lost 4, with 9 bases in between. Germline lookup yields CDR1 LGHDT and CDR2 YNNKEL (reference sequence). CDR3 loop: CASSQGFAADTQYF. Here the CDR3 DNA reads TGTGCCAGCAGCCAAGGGTTTGCCGCAGATACGCAGTATTTT.

The chain joins TRBV6-6 to TRBJ2-1; no clear D gene. Trimming took 4 bases from V and 0 from J, leaving 10 bases between them. Germline V gives CDR1 MNHNY, CDR2 SVGAGI (reference sequence). The CDR3 sequence is 15 residues long. The chain's CDR3 is CASSFPRSSYNEQFF. In nucleotides, the CDR3 is TGTGCCAGCAGTTTCCCCAGGAGCTCCTACAATGAGCAGTTCTTC.

CDR3 bases: TGCGCCAGCAGCCACCGACAGGGGTCTAATGAAAAACTGTTTTTT. Residues: CASSHRQGSNEKLFF. The V call is TRBV4-3, the J call TRBJ1-4; 8 nucleotides agree with TRBD1. The germline gives CDR1 LGHNA, CDR2 YSLEER. The CDR3 has 15 amino acids. V was clipped by 3 bases and J by 3 bases; unmatched bases: 3.

This sequence joins TRBV11-1 and TRBJ1-2; 8 bases match TRBD1. Looked up from germline, CDR1 is SGHAT and CDR2 is FQDESV (reference sequence). J was trimmed by 8 bases and V by 5 bases; bases with no gene match: 10. This CDR3 is 14 amino acids long. The CDR3 DNA reads TGTGCCAGCAGCGTGGGACAGGCTTTTGGGGGCTACACCTTC. Translation: CASSVGQAFGGYTF.

The chain uses TRBV28 and TRBJ1-6; D remains unclear. V shed 4 bases and J shed 5 bases, with 0 bases lying between them. This CDR3 is 11 amino acids long. Germline V lookup: CDR1 MDHEN, CDR2 SYDVKM. CDR3 sequence (DNA): TGTGCCAGCAGTTATAATTCACCCCTCCACTTT. Translated: CASSYNSPLHF.